The 26 T cell receptor beta chains presented below share a single source sample, sequenced in a study of cytomegalovirus exposure and HLA in healthy donors listed by TCRdb under 2017. The protocol used for the library was the immunoSEQ multiplex PCR assay. A mixture of 60 forward primers for TCR Vbeta segments and 13 reverse primers for TCR Jbeta segments was used in the multiplex PCR. TCRdb carries this immuneACCESS record with in-frame sequences only. Its versions omit some clonotypes, under half of them owing to an unresolved V gene in the studies checked, with the rest unexplained. This sample gives more than 150,000 clones in total; 87% of them show up just once. The biggest ten clones account for 0.2% to 0.3% of the sample. The sequenced sample was PBMCs. These receptors were taken from a girl under three years old in good health and CMV-seronegative.

The rearrangement uses TRBV6-1 and TRBJ2-2; D is undetermined. This CDR3 region has 11 residues. Germline lookup yields CDR1 MNHNS and CDR2 SASEGT. V dropped 3 bases and J dropped 7 bases, with 3 bases sitting between them. In DNA form, the CDR3 reads TGTGCCAGCAGTGACCTCGGGGAGCTGTTTTTT. Translation gives CASSDLGELFF.

This chain links TRBV4-1 with TRBJ1-5; tentative D call: TRBD1 (5 bases). This CDR3 spans 13 amino acids. Germline V lookup: CDR1 MGHRA, CDR2 YSYEKL. With 1 base removed from V and 7 bases from J, the gap between germline ends came to 8 bases. The CDR3 coding sequence is TGCGCCAGCAGCCAAGTGCCAGGGCAGCCCCAGCATTTT. As protein: CASSQVPGQPQHF.

The rearrangement joins TRBV27 to TRBJ2-7; TRBD1 might be the D (5 bases). Deletions cut 2 bases from V and 4 bases from J, with 12 bases between. CDR1 and CDR2 from the germline V gene are MNHEY and SMNVEV (reference sequence). The CDR3 runs to 14 residues. The DNA of the CDR3 is TGTGCCAGCAGTTTAAAGGCAGGGTCATACGAGCAGTACTTC. This codes for CASSLKAGSYEQYF.

V gene TRBV6-5 combines with J gene TRBJ2-1; TRBD1 aligns across 7 bases. CDR1 is MNHEY, CDR2 SVGAGI, per germline. This CDR3 comprises 15 residues. Unmatched junction bases numbered 7, after V lost 5 bases and J lost 3 bases. As DNA, the CDR3 is TGTGCCAGCAGTCCGGGGACAGACAGCTACAATGAGCAGTTCTTC. Its protein product is CASSPGTDSYNEQFF.

This clone was detected only a few times. The chain couples TRBV4-2 to TRBJ2-3, with 8 bases fitting TRBD2. V trimming: 4 bases; J trimming: 0 bases; junction bases outside the gene matches: 15. Germline-derived CDR1 and CDR2 are LGHNA and YNFKEQ. The CDR3 loop spans 19 amino acids. The CDR3 region has the DNA TGTGCCAGCAGCCCCTTAGGCCCTAGCGGGTTGTCTAGCACAGATACGCAGTATTTT. Its protein product is CASSPLGPSGLSSTDTQYF.

The V call is TRBV25-1, the J call TRBJ2-5; D is perhaps TRBD2 (6 bases). Germline CDR1 is MGHDK and CDR2 is SYGVNS. V dropped 2 bases and J dropped 2 bases, with 12 bases sitting between them. This CDR3 spans 15 amino acids. DNA of the CDR3: TGTGCCAGCAGTGAAACAGCGGGTGGGCAAGAGACCCAGTACTTC. Translated, it gives CASSETAGGQETQYF.

As for this clone: Other DNA variants within this sample encode the same CDR3. The chain links TRBV11-3 to TRBJ2-5, with unresolved D. The CDR3 is made up of 13 amino acids. The V gene lost 1 base and the J gene lost 5 bases, with 8 bases spanning the gap. Germline V lookup: CDR1 SGHNT, CDR2 YENEEA. CDR3 in DNA: TGTGCCAGCAGCTTAGGACCGAGGGAGACCCAGTACTTC. It translates to CASSLGPRETQYF.

For this clone: Additional DNA sequences in this sample encode the identical CDR3. CDR3 loop: CASSIGGQGNQPQHF. The CDR3 nucleotides are TGTGCCAGTAGTATAGGCGGACAGGGCAATCAGCCCCAGCATTTT. V is TRBV19 and J is TRBJ1-5, with 7 bases fitting TRBD1. The V segment lost 1 base and the J segment 2 bases; nucleotides outside the gene matches: 2. Germline-derived CDR1 and CDR2 are LNHDA and SQIVND (reference sequence). The CDR3 is made up of 15 amino acids. The full variable domain, completed using reference TRBV19 and TRBJ1-5, is DGGITQSPKYLFRKEGQNVTLSCEQNLNHDAMYWYRQDPGQGLRLIYYSQIVNDFQKGDIAEGYSVSREKKESFPLTVTSAQKNPTAFYLCASSIGGQGNQPQHFGDGTRLSIL.

The chain combines TRBV6-5 with TRBJ2-3; 9 bases agree with TRBD2. Per the germline V gene, CDR1 is MNHEY and CDR2 is SVGAGI. V was pared by 2 bases and J by 4 bases, with 4 bases of the junction left unmatched. The CDR3 runs to 15 residues. In DNA form, the CDR3 reads TGTGCCAGCAGTTACGGGCGGGGGGGCCCAGATACGCAGTATTTT. The encoded protein is CASSYGRGGPDTQYF.

This clone has just one count. CDR3 DNA: TGTGCCAGCGCACGGACAGGGGGTCCCTCTAGCTATGGCTACACCTTC. Translation: CASARTGGPSSYGYTF. The V and J genes are TRBV2 and TRBJ1-2; TRBD1 matches 10 bases. CDR3 length: 16 residues. V dropped 8 bases and J dropped 4; count of bases not matched to a gene: 13. Per the germline V gene, CDR1 is SNHLY and CDR2 is FYNNEI.

The chain employs TRBV15 and TRBJ2-1; TRBD2 agrees at 8 bases. Germline CDR1 LNHNV, CDR2 YYDKDF (reference sequence). Trimming at V came to 1 base and at J to 2 bases, leaving 7 bases not matched to a gene. This CDR3 contains 17 residues. Here the CDR3 DNA reads TGTGCCACCAGCAGAGTCCCCCTGCGGGGGGCCTACAATGAGCAGTTCTTC. Protein: CATSRVPLRGAYNEQFF.

The rearrangement links TRBV29-1 to TRBJ1-4, with a possible D match to TRBD1 (5 bases). This CDR3 is 15 amino acids long. V lost 4 bases and J 5 bases, leaving 17 bases between the germline ends. Germline CDR1 SQVTM, CDR2 ANQGSEA. CDR3 loop: CSVGSGGAGNEKLFF. In DNA, the CDR3 is TGCAGCGTTGGCTCAGGAGGGGCAGGGAATGAAAAACTGTTTTTT. The complete variable domain, with remaining parts taken from reference TRBV29-1 and TRBJ1-4, reads SAVISQKPSRDICQRGTSLTIQCQVDSQVTMMFWYRQQPGQSLTLIATANQGSEATYESGFVIDKFPISRPNLTFSTLTVSNMSPEDSSIYLCSVGSGGAGNEKLFFGSGTQLSVL.

The genes are TRBV27 and TRBJ2-3, with 11 bases identical to TRBD2. This CDR3 region has 16 residues. Germline V CDR1 and CDR2: MNHEY, SMNVEV (reference sequence). V shed 5 bases, J shed 0 bases, and the junction held 4 bases outside the gene matches. The CDR3 is CASSPRTSGSTDTQYF. The CDR3 coding sequence is TGTGCCAGCAGTCCAAGGACTAGCGGGAGCACAGATACGCAGTATTTT.

V usage is TRBV27 and J usage is TRBJ1-1, with D perhaps TRBD1 (6 bases). This CDR3 is 14 amino acids long. The germline CDR1 and CDR2 sequences are MNHEY and SMNVEV (reference sequence). The germline V and J ends were trimmed by 4 bases and 1 base, with 10 bases remaining between them. The CDR3 DNA is TGTGCCAGCAGTTGGGCAGGGGCGAACACTGAAGCTTTCTTT. Residues: CASSWAGANTEAFF.

The chain couples TRBV6-1 to TRBJ1-2; a weak D match, TRBD1 (6 bases). Trimming pared 0 bases from V and 4 bases from J, leaving 12 bases between. This CDR3 has 15 residues. The germline V gene encodes CDR1 MNHNS and CDR2 SASEGT. Here the CDR3 reads CASSEAGTGLYGYTF. The CDR3 DNA reads TGTGCCAGCAGTGAAGCGGGAACAGGGCTCTATGGCTACACCTTC.

This rearrangement joins TRBV5-5 to TRBJ2-1; a weak D match, TRBD2 (6 bases). From germline, CDR1 is SGHKS and CDR2 YYEKEE (reference sequence). This CDR3 spans 15 amino acids. V gave up 0 bases and J gave up 5 bases, with 12 bases separating them. CDR3 bases: TGTGCCAGCAGCTTGGTCGGGACTTTAAACAATGAGCAGTTCTTC. It codes for CASSLVGTLNNEQFF.

This clone was seen a few times. The rearrangement uses TRBV14 and TRBJ2-1, with 9 positions matching TRBD2. The CDR3 runs 18 residues. J was trimmed by 4 bases and V by 3 bases; bases with no gene match: 13. CDR1 SGHDN and CDR2 FVKESK come from the germline V gene. CDR3 DNA sequence: TGTGCCAGCAGCCACGCTAGCGGGACTTCCTTGGAATACAATGAGCAGTTCTTC. Amino acid sequence: CASSHASGTSLEYNEQFF.

V is TRBV18 and J is TRBJ1-4; TRBD1 might be the D (6 bases). V lost 3 bases, J lost 5 bases, and 7 bases lay in between. There are 13 residues in the CDR3. From germline, CDR1 is KGHSH and CDR2 LQKENI. CDR3 loop: CASSPGQNEKLFF. Here the CDR3 DNA reads TGTGCCAGCTCACCGGGACAAAATGAAAAACTGTTTTTT. The whole variable domain, filled in from reference TRBV18 and TRBJ1-4, reads NAGVMQNPRHLVRRRGQEARLRCSPMKGHSHVYWYRQLPEEGLKFMVYLQKENIIDESGMPKERFSAEFPKEGPSILRIQQVVRGDSAAYFCASSPGQNEKLFFGSGTQLSVL.

V is TRBV4-1 and J is TRBJ2-7; D not certain. V lost 1 base and J lost 6, with 16 bases in between. The CDR3 is 15 amino acids. Germline V lookup: CDR1 MGHRA, CDR2 YSYEKL. Written as DNA, the CDR3 is TGCGCCAGCAGCCAAGGGCACCGGGTCGGATTCGAGCAGTACTTC. It translates to CASSQGHRVGFEQYF.

The V call is TRBV4-2, the J call TRBJ1-5; D may be TRBD1 (6 bases). This CDR3 spans 16 amino acids. Trimming shortened V by 0 bases and J by 6 bases, and 15 bases separated the two germline ends. Germline lookup yields CDR1 LGHNA and CDR2 YNFKEQ. The CDR3 DNA reads TGTGCCAGCAGCCAAGAGGCAGGGGCTATGGTTCAGCCCCAGCATTTT. Translation: CASSQEAGAMVQPQHF.

This chain uses TRBV27 with TRBJ2-1, with TRBD1 identical over 7 bases. Per the germline V gene, CDR1 is MNHEY and CDR2 is SMNVEV (reference sequence). J gave up 6 bases and V 6 bases, and 8 bases lay outside the gene matches. The CDR3 has 14 residues. CDR3 sequence reads: CASRVTGTVNEQFF. As DNA, the CDR3 is TGTGCCAGCAGGGTAACCGGGACAGTCAATGAGCAGTTCTTC.

The chain uses TRBV5-1 and TRBJ2-7; tentatively, D is TRBD2 (6 bases). Germline loops: CDR1 SGHRS, CDR2 YFSETQ. This CDR3 comprises 17 residues. Trimming shortened V by 2 bases and J by 2 bases, and 20 bases separated the two germline ends. The CDR3 DNA is TGCGCCAGCAGCTTTCAGTACGCCGTAGGCGGGACCTACGAGCAGTACTTC. Amino acids: CASSFQYAVGGTYEQYF.

The rearrangement joins TRBV5-6 to TRBJ2-2; unclear D gene. Germline V gene lookup returns CDR1 SGHDT and CDR2 YYEEEE. V gave up 0 bases and J gave up 1 base, with 4 bases separating them. The CDR3 has 14 amino acids. The CDR3 nucleotides are TGTGCCAGCAGCTTGGGAGGGAACACCGGGGAGCTGTTTTTT. Translating it yields CASSLGGNTGELFF.

The V gene is TRBV25-1, the J gene TRBJ1-2; the match to TRBD1 covers 8 bases. J was trimmed by 8 bases and V by 6 bases; bases with no gene match: 11. CDR1 and CDR2 (germline): MGHDK, SYGVNS. The length of the CDR3 is 14 residues. The CDR3, as DNA: TGTGCCAGCAGCTCCATCGGACAGGGCAGGGGCTACACCTTC. Translated, it gives CASSSIGQGRGYTF.

The chain combines TRBV6-6 with TRBJ2-5, with a possible D match to TRBD2 (5 bases). Trimming pared 4 bases from V and 5 bases from J, leaving 17 bases between. CDR1 and CDR2 (germline): MNHNY, SVGAGI (reference sequence). The CDR3 spans 15 residues. The CDR3 region has the DNA TGTGCCAGCAGTTTTCCGACGACTACCCTTGAGACCCAGTACTTC. As protein: CASSFPTTTLETQYF.

The rearrangement links TRBV29-1 to TRBJ1-4, with 7 bases lining up with TRBD1. The length of the CDR3 is 13 residues. The germline V gene encodes CDR1 SQVTM and CDR2 ANQGSEA. The trim removed 4 bases at V and 8 bases at J, leaving 7 bases unmatched. CDR3 residues: CSVGDRPHEKLFF. As DNA, the CDR3 is TGCAGCGTTGGGGACAGACCCCACGAAAAACTGTTTTTT.